This T cell receptor beta chain comes out of a study of blood T cell repertoires in COVID-19. Assay: immunoSEQ multiplex PCR; the TCRdb copy retains only in-frame clones and omits some. The data contain roughly 280,000 clones, around nine tenths of them singletons. Patients in Seattle were enrolled during active infection, then followed longitudinally. Germline V gene lookup returns CDR1 SGHTA and CDR2 FQGNSA. V was shortened by 5 bases and J by 4 bases, with 20 bases between the two germline ends. This CDR3 is built from 17 residues. The rearrangement links TRBV7-2 to TRBJ2-2; possibly TRBD2 for D (5 bases). The sample consisted of peripheral blood. The TCR sequence derives from a woman aged 60-75 years with COVID-19, enrolled during active disease. The CDR3 DNA follows: TGTGCCAGCAGCCTCAGACGGGGTGTTCGGTCCACCGGGGAGCTGTTTTTT. This gives the protein CASSLRRGVRSTGELFF. Using reference TRBV7-2 and TRBJ2-2 for the parts outside the CDR3, the full variable domain is GAGVSQSPSNKVTEKGKDVELRCDPISGHTALYWYRQSLGQGLEFLIYFQGNSAPDKSGLPSDRFSAERTGGSVSTLTIQRTQQEDSAVYLCASSLRRGVRSTGELFFGEGSRLTVL.